Listed here are 18 T cell receptor beta chains from one sample, sequenced in a study of monozygotic twins with inflammatory bowel disease. TCRdb processed the 5' RACE reads again and assigns one entry to each CDR3 protein, with no DNA. Its listing shows over 350,000 distinct CDR3 sequences. What was sequenced was blood. The receptors come from a human donor with ulcerative colitis or Crohn's disease, or a healthy co-twin of an affected twin (not recorded which).

This sequence joins TRBV27 and TRBJ1-2; TCRdb calls TRBD1, which cannot be checked without DNA. This CDR3 has 13 residues. The V gene's germline CDR1 is MNHEY and CDR2 SMNVEV (reference sequence). The CDR3 sequence is CASSWTGDYGYTF.

The chain is built from TRBV24-1 and TRBJ2-1. The CDR3 is made up of 15 amino acids. CDR1 is KGHDR and CDR2 is SFDVKD in the germline V gene. CDR3 amino acids: CATSLDEVSYNEQFF.

V is TRBV3-1 and J is TRBJ1-4; the D call from TCRdb, TRBD1, cannot be confirmed without DNA. The CDR3 covers 14 residues. Germline loops: CDR1 LGHDT, CDR2 YNNKEL (reference sequence). The chain's CDR3 is CASTLRDRNEKLFF.

This chain links TRBV7-7 with TRBJ2-1; the TCRdb D gene call, TRBD1, has no DNA to confirm it. Per germline, CDR1 SSHAT and CDR2 FNYEAQ (reference sequence). The CDR3 has 15 amino acids. The CDR3 protein is CASTPGTGGFNEQFF.

The chain joins TRBV11-2 to TRBJ1-5. Germline CDR1 and CDR2: SGHAT and FQNNGV. This CDR3 contains 15 residues. The CDR3 sequence: CASSLEGFSNQPQHF.

The V and J genes are TRBV7-9 and TRBJ2-1; TCRdb's D call, TRBD1, is unchecked because there is no DNA. The CDR3 contains 15 residues. The V gene's germline CDR1 is SEHNR and CDR2 FQNEAQ (reference sequence). The CDR3 reads CASSFAGGLHNEQFF.

The chain joins TRBV20-1 to TRBJ1-6; TCRdb's D gene call, TRBD1, goes unchecked for lack of DNA. Germline V gives CDR1 DFQATT, CDR2 SNEGSKA (reference sequence). The CDR3 consists of 17 residues. The CDR3 loop reads CSASRGVISSYNSPLHF.

The J gene is TRBJ1-3, the V gene TRBV5-1; without DNA, the TCRdb call of TRBD1 cannot be checked. The length of the CDR3 is 15 residues. Germline assignment: CDR1 SGHRS and CDR2 YFSETQ. CDR3 sequence reads: CASSEQGYSGNTIYF.

The gene calls are TRBV20-1 and TRBJ2-7. Germline lookup yields CDR1 DFQATT and CDR2 SNEGSKA (reference sequence). The CDR3 covers 12 residues. The CDR3 spells CSASKSGYEQYF.

The rearrangement uses TRBV5-1 and TRBJ2-7; TCRdb selects TRBD1, and the lack of DNA leaves this call unchecked. CDR3 length: 14 residues. Germline V lookup: CDR1 SGHRS, CDR2 YFSETQ. The CDR3 loop is CASSLRDTYYEQYF.

The gene calls are TRBV6-5 and TRBJ2-3; TCRdb returns TRBD2, unconfirmable since there is no DNA. CDR3 size: 16 residues. The germline V gene has CDR1 MNHEY and CDR2 SVGAGI. This CDR3 reads CASSYEAGGRTDTQYF.

V usage is TRBV7-9 and J usage is TRBJ1-4; the D call of TRBD1 rests on TCRdb alone, since no DNA is present to check it. This CDR3 has 14 amino acids. Per the germline V gene, CDR1 is SEHNR and CDR2 is FQNEAQ (reference sequence). The chain's CDR3 is CASSGTGGSEKLFF.

V and J are TRBV12-3 or TRBV12-4 and TRBJ2-7; the D call of TRBD2 rests on TCRdb alone, since no DNA is present to check it. The CDR3 is 14 amino acids. This CDR3 reads CASGSRDSPYEQYF.

The V call is TRBV25-1, the J call TRBJ2-7; TCRdb's D call, TRBD2, is unchecked because there is no DNA. Germline V gene sequence: CDR1 MGHDK, CDR2 SYGVNS. This CDR3 comprises 15 residues. CDR3: CASSDPAGVAYEQYF.

The rearrangement links TRBV5-1 to TRBJ2-5; the D call from TCRdb, TRBD1, cannot be confirmed without DNA. Germline CDR1 SGHRS, CDR2 YFSETQ. The CDR3 is 14 residues long. The CDR3 loop is CASSSGTALGTQYF.

CDR3 residues: CASSLRLGEAFF. This rearrangement joins TRBV11-2 to TRBJ1-1. The CDR3 is 12 residues long. Germline CDR1 SGHAT, CDR2 FQNNGV.

This chain joins TRBV10-2 and TRBJ1-5; as DNA is missing, the TRBD1 call by TCRdb cannot be tested. This CDR3 is 14 amino acids long. CDR1 WSHSY and CDR2 SAAADI come from the germline V gene. Here the CDR3 reads CASSRGQGHQPQHF.

The J gene is TRBJ2-7, the V gene TRBV20-1; TCRdb selects TRBD2, and the lack of DNA leaves this call unchecked. Germline CDR1 DFQATT, CDR2 SNEGSKA (reference sequence). This CDR3 is 15 amino acids long. The CDR3 reads CSARLAGGWPYEQYF.